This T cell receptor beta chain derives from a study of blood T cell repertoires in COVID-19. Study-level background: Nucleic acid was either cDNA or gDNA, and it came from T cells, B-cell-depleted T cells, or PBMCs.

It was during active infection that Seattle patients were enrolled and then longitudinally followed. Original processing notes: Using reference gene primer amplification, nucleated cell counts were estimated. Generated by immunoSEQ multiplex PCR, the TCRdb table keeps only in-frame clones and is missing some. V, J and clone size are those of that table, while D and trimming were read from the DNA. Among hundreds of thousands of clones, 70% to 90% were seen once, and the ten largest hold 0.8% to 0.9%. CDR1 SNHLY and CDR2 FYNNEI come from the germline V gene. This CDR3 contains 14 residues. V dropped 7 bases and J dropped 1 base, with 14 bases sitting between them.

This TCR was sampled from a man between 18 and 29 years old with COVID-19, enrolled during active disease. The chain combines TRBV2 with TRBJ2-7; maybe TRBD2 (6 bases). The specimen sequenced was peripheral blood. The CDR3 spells CASTLARGSYEQYF. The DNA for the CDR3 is TGTGCCAGCACCCTAGCGCGAGGATCCTACGAGCAGTACTTC.